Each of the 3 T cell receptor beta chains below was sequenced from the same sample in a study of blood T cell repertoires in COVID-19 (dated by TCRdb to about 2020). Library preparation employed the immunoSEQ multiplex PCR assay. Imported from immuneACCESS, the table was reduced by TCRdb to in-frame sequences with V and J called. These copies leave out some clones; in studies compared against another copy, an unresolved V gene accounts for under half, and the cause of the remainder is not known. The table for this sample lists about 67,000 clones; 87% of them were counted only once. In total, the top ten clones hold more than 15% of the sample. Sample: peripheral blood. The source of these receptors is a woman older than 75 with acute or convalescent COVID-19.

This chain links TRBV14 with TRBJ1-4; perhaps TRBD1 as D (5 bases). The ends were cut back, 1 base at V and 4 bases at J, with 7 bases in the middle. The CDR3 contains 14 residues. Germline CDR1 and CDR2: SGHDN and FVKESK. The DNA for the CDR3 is TGTGCCAGCAGCCAAGTAGGGGTTAATGAAAAACTGTTTTTT. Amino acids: CASSQVGVNEKLFF.

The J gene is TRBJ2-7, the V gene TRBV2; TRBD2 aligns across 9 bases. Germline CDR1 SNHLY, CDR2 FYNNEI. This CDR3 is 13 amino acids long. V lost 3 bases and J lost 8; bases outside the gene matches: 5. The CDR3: CASSDSSGAQQYF. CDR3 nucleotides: TGTGCCAGCAGTGATTCTAGCGGGGCCCAGCAGTACTTC.

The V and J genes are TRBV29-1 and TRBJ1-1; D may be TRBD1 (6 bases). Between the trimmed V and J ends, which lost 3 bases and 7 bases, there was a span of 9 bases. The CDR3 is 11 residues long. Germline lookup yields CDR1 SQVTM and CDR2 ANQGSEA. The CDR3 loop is CSVDRGDEAFF. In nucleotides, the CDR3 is TGCAGCGTTGACAGGGGAGATGAAGCTTTCTTT.